This TCR beta chain was sequenced in a study of shared clonotypes between healthy human individuals. Overall study context: Every donor yielded three CD4 naive, three CD4 memory, two CD8 naive and one CD8 memory plate.

Germline V gene lookup returns CDR1 SGHTS and CDR2 YDEGEE. The CDR3 is 15 residues long. Trimming pared 0 bases from V and 1 base from J, leaving 10 bases between. This clone was seen only once. Its antigen is unknown. Overall study findings and caveats: Shared across a handful of donors were around 5% of the naive CD4 clonotypes.

Deep-level settings were used for running the assay. For every subset, genomic DNA was evenly distributed across several immunoSEQ plates. The repertoire was sequenced with immunoSEQ multiplex PCR; TCRdb's copy has only in-frame clones and lacks some. The sample holds millions of clones, approximately 93% seen once. This TCR was recovered from a man younger than 35 in good health. Some clones in this sample may be carry-over from other donors' samples. This rearrangement joins TRBV5-8 to TRBJ2-5; tentatively, D is TRBD1 or TRBD2 (5 bases each). Sequenced material: naive CD4+ T cells from PBMCs. Subset denoted: CD45RA+ positively selected. CDR3 in DNA: TGTGCCAGCAGCTTGGGGGGACCCCTCCAAGAGACCCAGTACTTC. Protein sequence: CASSLGGPLQETQYF.